Listed here are 3 T cell receptor beta chains from one sample, sequenced in a study of glioma-infiltrating T cells. TCR alpha and beta CDR3 regions were amplified from RNA using iRepertoire nested multiplex PCR. TCRdb analysed the multiplex PCR reads with MiXCR anew, one entry per CDR3 protein. In the table there are about 180,000 distinct CDR3 sequences, roughly two fifths of which are singletons. Sequencing was performed on glioma tissue, nonneoplastic brain tissue, or PBMCs (not recorded which). The source of these receptors is a human donor with low-grade glioma or glioblastoma, undergoing nonglioma brain surgery, or in good health (not recorded which).

Details on this clonotype: This could be a read error, since a much larger clone is one nucleotide away. The genes are TRBV7-2 and TRBJ2-3; maybe TRBD1 (7 bases). CDR3 length: 15 residues. Germline-derived CDR1 and CDR2 are SGHTA and FQGNSA. The CDR3 DNA reads TGTGCCAGCAGCACCCAGACAGGGACTTCAGATAAGCAGTATTTT. Amino acid sequence: CASSTQTGTSDKQYF.

This clonotype was recorded at least ten times. The J gene is TRBJ2-1, the V gene TRBV28, with 11 bases aligning to TRBD2. This CDR3 region has 13 residues. V shed 6 bases and J 10 bases; nucleotides not matched to a gene: 5. Germline CDR1 reads MDHEN; CDR2 reads SYDVKM. CDR3 DNA: TGTGCCAGCAGACTAGCGGGAGTTTGGGAGCAGTTCTTC. Amino acids: CASRLAGVWEQFF.

This clonotype was seen many times. V usage is TRBV25-1 and J usage is TRBJ2-1, with 12 bases matching TRBD2. The CDR3 length is 14 residues. V shed 6 bases and J 10 bases; nucleotides not matched to a gene: 7. Germline values: CDR1 MGHDK, CDR2 SYGVNS. In nucleotides, the CDR3 is TGTGCCAGCAGACCGGGACTAGCGGGCTTCGAGCAGTTCTTC. Translating gives CASRPGLAGFEQFF.